This TCR beta chain appears in the sequencing data of a study of PD-1 blockade in classical Hodgkin lymphoma. Trimming left V 0 bases short and J 1 base short, with 2 bases between. The germline V gene has CDR1 SGDLS and CDR2 YYNGEE. This CDR3 is built from 13 residues. The time point is: cycle 4 day 1 (C4D1), after less than 7 weeks of nivolumab. After autologous stem cell transplantation all patients relapsed, and prior brentuximab vedotin exposure differed between cohorts. The table came from immunoSEQ multiplex PCR; TCRdb's copy has only in-frame clones and leaves some out. The table lists about 94,000 clones, more than 85% of them singletons.

The input for sequencing was peripheral blood mononuclear cells (PBMCs), taken before the fourth cycle of nivolumab. This clonotype originated in a human donor with classical Hodgkin lymphoma. V usage is TRBV9 and J usage is TRBJ1-5; D unclear. The chain's CDR3 is CASSVESNQPQHF. CDR3 DNA: TGTGCCAGCAGCGTAGAGAGCAATCAGCCCCAGCATTTT.